This T cell receptor beta chain derives from a study of control samples from healthy donors and cancer patients. Libraries were prepared by immunoSEQ multiplex PCR; TCRdb keeps only in-frame clonotypes and omits some of them. Here the sample spans 15,000 to 20,000 clones, less than 90% being singletons. Trimming left V 1 base short and J 12 bases short, with 12 bases between. Germline assignment: CDR1 SGHVS and CDR2 FQNEAQ. This CDR3 contains 12 residues. This receptor was obtained from a man aged 55 to 70 with head and neck cancer. The rearrangement joins TRBV7-8 to TRBJ1-2, with D maybe TRBD1 (6 bases). Sequencing used PBMCs. The CDR3 loop is CASSLGTGFHTF. Here the CDR3 DNA reads TGTGCCAGCAGCTTAGGTACAGGGTTTCACACCTTC.